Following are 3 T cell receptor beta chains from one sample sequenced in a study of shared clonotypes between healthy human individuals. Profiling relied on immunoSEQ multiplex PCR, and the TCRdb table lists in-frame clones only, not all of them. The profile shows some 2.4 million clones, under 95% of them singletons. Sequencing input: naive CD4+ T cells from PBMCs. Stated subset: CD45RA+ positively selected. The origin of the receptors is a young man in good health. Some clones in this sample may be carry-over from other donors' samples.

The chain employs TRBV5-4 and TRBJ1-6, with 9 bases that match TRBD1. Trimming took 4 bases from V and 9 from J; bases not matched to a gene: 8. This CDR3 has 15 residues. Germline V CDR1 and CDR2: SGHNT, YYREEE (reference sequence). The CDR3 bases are TGTGCCAGCAGCATACCCGGGACAGGGTTTTCACCCCTCCACTTT. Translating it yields CASSIPGTGFSPLHF.

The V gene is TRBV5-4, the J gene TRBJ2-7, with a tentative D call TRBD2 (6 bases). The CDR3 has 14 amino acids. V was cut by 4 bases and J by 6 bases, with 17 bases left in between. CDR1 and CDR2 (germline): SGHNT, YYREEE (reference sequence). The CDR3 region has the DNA TGTGCCAGCAGCCCAGGGACTTTCCCCGGCGAGCAGTACTTC. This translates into CASSPGTFPGEQYF.

CDR3 coding DNA: TGTGCCAGCAGTTACTCTAAGGGGACCCAGTACTTC. Translation: CASSYSKGTQYF. V gene TRBV6-5 combines with J gene TRBJ2-5, with D unresolved. This CDR3 has 12 residues. V gave up 0 bases and J gave up 7 bases, with 6 bases separating them. The V gene's germline CDR1 is MNHEY and CDR2 SVGAGI.